This T cell receptor beta chain originates from a study of radiation and T cells in renal cell carcinoma. The study, taken as a whole, reports: In blood, top tumor clones expanded by 2 weeks, shrinking by 4.

Time point defined: baseline pretreatment blood. Treatment noted: 15 Gy SBRT to primary tumor, nephrectomy 4 weeks later. Radiation-treated patients gave blood at baseline, week 2 and week 4. Remarks on this clone: What it binds is not known.

Sequencing was performed with immunoSEQ multiplex PCR; in TCRdb, only in-frame clones are kept and a portion is missing. The repertoire includes approximately 100,000 clones, approximately 86% of them detected once, and approximately 7.9% sits in the top ten. Sample: blood, taken from a patient whose treatment included radiotherapy and nephrectomy. This clonotype originated in a man aged 45-60 years with renal cell carcinoma.

The DNA of the CDR3 is TGTGCCAGCAGTTTAGGGGCATCCATGAACACTGAAGCTTTCTTT. Translated: CASSLGASMNTEAFF. The chain employs TRBV27 and TRBJ1-1, with D possibly TRBD1 on 5 matching bases. Deletions cut 2 bases from V and 0 bases from J, with 10 bases between. In germline, CDR1 is MNHEY, CDR2 SMNVEV (reference sequence). CDR3 size: 15 residues.